Included here is one TCR beta chain sequence, with context. This entry comes from a study of blood T cell repertoires in COVID-19. Assay: immunoSEQ multiplex PCR; the TCRdb copy retains only in-frame clones and omits some. The profile shows around 500,000 clones, roughly nine tenths of them singletons. Trimming pared 0 bases from V and 6 bases from J, leaving 6 bases between. Germline values: CDR1 LGHDT, CDR2 YNNKEL (reference sequence). This CDR3 has 13 residues. The rearrangement links TRBV3-1 (or the pseudogene TRBV3-2) to TRBJ1-5; D gene uncertain. Source material: PBMCs or T cells enriched from blood (not recorded which). This receptor was identified in a woman aged 60 to 75 who had recovered from COVID-19. The CDR3 protein is CASSQDGSQPQHF. CDR3 DNA sequence: TGTGCCAGCAGCCAAGATGGGAGTCAGCCCCAGCATTTT.